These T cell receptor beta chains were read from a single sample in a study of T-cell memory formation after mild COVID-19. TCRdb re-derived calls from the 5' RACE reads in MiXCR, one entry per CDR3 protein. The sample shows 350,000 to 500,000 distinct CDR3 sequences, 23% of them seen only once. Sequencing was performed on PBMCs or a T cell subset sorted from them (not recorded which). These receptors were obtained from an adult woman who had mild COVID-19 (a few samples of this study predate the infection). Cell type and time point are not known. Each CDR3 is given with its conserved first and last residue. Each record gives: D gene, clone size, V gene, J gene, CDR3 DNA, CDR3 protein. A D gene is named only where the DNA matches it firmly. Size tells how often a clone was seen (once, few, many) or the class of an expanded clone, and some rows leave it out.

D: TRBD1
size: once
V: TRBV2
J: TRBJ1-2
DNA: TGTGCCAGCAGTGTGCGACAGGGGGGAAACTATGGCTACACCTTC
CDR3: CASSVRQGGNYGYTF

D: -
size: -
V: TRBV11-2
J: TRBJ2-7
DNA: TGTGCCAGCAGCTTAAGTCTAGGCGAGCAGTACTTC
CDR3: CASSLSLGEQYF

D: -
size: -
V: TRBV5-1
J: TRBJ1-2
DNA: TGCGCCAGCAGCTTGGATGGGTTGTATGGCTACACCTTC
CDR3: CASSLDGLYGYTF

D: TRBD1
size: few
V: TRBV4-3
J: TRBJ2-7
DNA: TGCGCCAGCAGCCTTCAAAGGACAGGGGCCTACGAGCAGTACTTC
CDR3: CASSLQRTGAYEQYF

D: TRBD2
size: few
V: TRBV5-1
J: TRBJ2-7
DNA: TGCGCCAGCAGCTTGCCCCGCGGGGGGACTTACGAGCAGTACTTC
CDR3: CASSLPRGGTYEQYF

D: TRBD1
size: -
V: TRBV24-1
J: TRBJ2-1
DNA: TGTGCCACCAGTGACCGGACAGGGTGGGATGAGCAGTTCTTC
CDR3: CATSDRTGWDEQFF

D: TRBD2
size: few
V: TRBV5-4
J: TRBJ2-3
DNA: TGTGCCAGCAGTCAGACTAGCGGGGACACAGATACGCAGTATTTT
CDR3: CASSQTSGDTDTQYF

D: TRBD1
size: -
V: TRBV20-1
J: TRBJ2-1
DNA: TGCAGTGCTCAGGGGGCTACCCATGAGCAGTTCTTC
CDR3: CSAQGATHEQFF

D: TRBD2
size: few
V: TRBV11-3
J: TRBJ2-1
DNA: TGTGCCAGCGGACTAGATGGGGTCAATGAGCAGTTCTTC
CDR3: CASGLDGVNEQFF

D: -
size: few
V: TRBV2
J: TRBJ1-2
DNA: TGTGCCAGCAGTCGACAAGTCTATGGCTACACCTTC
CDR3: CASSRQVYGYTF

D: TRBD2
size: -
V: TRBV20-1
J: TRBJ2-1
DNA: TGCAGTGCTAGAGATCGGGCTAGCGGGAGCGATGAGCAGTTCTTC
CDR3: CSARDRASGSDEQFF

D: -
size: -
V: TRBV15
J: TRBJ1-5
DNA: TGTGCCACCAGCAGGGTTGAGGGCAATCAGCCCCAGCATTTT
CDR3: CATSRVEGNQPQHF

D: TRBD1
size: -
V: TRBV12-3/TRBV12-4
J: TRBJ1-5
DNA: TGTGCCAGCAGTCAATATATGACAGGGGGAACTCTCTATAGCAATCAGCCCCAGCATTTT
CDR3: CASSQYMTGGTLYSNQPQHF

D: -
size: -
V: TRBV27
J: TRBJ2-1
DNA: TGTGCCAGCAGTTTATCGCGGCTAAATGAGCAGTTCTTC
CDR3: CASSLSRLNEQFF

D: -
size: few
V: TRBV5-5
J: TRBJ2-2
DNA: TGTGCCAGCAGCTTGGTCAGCGGACGCCTTTTTGGCGGGGAGCTGTTTTTT
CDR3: CASSLVSGRLFGGELFF

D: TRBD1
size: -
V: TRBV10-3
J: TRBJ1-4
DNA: TGTGCCATCAGTGAGGCAGGGGGCGGTGAAAAACTGTTTTTT
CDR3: CAISEAGGGEKLFF

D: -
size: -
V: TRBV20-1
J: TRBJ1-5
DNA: TGCAGTGCTAGAGATCCTACAGGCTATAGCAATCAGCCCCAGCATTTT
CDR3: CSARDPTGYSNQPQHF

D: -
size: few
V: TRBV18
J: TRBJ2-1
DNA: TGTGCCAGCTCACCTACGTCAGGGGGAGGATACAATGAGCAGTTCTTC
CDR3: CASSPTSGGGYNEQFF